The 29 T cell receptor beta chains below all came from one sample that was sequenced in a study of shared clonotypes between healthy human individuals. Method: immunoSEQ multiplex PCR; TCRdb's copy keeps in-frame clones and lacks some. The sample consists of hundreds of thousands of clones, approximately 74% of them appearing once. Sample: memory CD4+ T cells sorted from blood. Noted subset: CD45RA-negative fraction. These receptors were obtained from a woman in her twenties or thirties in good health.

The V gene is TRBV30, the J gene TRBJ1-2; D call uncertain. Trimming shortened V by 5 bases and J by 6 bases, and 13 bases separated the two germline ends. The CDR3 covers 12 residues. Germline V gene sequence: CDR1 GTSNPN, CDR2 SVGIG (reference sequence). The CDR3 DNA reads TGTGCCTGGTACCAAGGGAACGATGGCTACACCTTC. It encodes CAWYQGNDGYTF.

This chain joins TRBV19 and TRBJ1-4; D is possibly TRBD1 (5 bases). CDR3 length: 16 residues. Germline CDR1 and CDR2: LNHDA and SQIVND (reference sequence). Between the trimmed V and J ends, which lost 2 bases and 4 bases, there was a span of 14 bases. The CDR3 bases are TGTGCCAGTAGTATAACAACGGGACGGGTTAATGAAAAACTGTTTTTT. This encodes CASSITTGRVNEKLFF.

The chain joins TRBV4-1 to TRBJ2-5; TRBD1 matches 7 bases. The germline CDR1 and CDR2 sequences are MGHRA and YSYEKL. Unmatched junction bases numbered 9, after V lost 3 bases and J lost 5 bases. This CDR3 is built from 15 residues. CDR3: CASSHPTGPRETQYF. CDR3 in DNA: TGCGCCAGCAGCCATCCGACAGGGCCGCGTGAGACCCAGTACTTC.

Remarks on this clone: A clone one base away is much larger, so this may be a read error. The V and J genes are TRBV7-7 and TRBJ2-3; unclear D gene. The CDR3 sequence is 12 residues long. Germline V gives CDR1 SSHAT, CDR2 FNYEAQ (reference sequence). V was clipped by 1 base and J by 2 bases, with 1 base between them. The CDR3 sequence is CASSLDTDTQYF. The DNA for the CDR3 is TGTGCCAGCAGCTTAGACACAGATACGCAGTATTTT.

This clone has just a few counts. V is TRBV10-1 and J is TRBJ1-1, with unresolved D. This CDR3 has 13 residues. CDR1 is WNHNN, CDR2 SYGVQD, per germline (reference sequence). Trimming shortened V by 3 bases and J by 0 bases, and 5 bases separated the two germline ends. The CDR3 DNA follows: TGCGCCAGCAGTGATTCCCTGAACACTGAAGCTTTCTTT. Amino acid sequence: CASSDSLNTEAFF.

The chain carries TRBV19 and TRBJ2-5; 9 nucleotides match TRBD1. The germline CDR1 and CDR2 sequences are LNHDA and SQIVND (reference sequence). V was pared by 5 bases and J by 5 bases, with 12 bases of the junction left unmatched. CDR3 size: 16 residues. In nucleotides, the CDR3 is TGTGCCAGTAGTCCACGGACAGGGGAGGTACGGGAGACCCAGTACTTC. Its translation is CASSPRTGEVRETQYF.

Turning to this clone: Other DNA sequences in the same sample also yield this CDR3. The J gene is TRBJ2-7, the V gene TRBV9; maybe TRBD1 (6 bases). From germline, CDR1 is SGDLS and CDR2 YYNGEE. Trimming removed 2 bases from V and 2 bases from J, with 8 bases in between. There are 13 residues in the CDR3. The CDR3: CASSVGGPYEQYF. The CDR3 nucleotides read TGTGCCAGCAGCGTTGGGGGCCCCTACGAGCAGTACTTC. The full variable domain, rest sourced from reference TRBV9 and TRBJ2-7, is DSGVTQTPKHLITATGQRVTLRCSPRSGDLSVYWYQQSLDQGLQFLIQYYNGEERAKGNILERFSAQQFPDLHSELNLSSLELGDSALYFCASSVGGPYEQYFGPGTRLTVT.

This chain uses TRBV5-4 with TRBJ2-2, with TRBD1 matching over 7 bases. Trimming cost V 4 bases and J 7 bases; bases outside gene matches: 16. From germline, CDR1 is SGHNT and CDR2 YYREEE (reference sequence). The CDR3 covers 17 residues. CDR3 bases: TGTGCCAGCAGCCAAGAGTGGAAACAGGGGTCCATCGGGGAGCTGTTTTTT. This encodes CASSQEWKQGSIGELFF.

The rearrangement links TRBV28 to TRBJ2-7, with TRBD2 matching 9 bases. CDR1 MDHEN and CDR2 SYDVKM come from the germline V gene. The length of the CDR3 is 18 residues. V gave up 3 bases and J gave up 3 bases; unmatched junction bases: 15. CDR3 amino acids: CASSFTVLGSGRSYEQYF. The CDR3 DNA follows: TGTGCCAGCAGTTTTACGGTTTTAGGTAGCGGGAGAAGCTACGAGCAGTACTTC.

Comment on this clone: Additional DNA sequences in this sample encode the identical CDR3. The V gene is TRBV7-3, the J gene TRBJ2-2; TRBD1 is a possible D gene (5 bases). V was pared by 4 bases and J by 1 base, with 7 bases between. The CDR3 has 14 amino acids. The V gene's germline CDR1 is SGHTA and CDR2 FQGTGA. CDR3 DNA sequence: TGTGCCAGCAGCTCTGGACAGAACACCGGGGAGCTGTTTTTT. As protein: CASSSGQNTGELFF.

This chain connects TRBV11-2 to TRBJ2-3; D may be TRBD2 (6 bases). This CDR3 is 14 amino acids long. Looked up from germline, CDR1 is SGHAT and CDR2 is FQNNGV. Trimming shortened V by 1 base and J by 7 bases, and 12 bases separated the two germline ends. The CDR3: CASSLVPAGYTQYF. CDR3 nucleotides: TGTGCCAGCAGCTTAGTTCCCGCGGGATATACGCAGTATTTT.

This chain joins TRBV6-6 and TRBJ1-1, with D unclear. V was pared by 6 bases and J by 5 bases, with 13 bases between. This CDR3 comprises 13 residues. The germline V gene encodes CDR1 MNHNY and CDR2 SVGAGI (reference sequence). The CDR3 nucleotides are TGTGCCAGCAGCCGCAAGGGTAATACTGAAGCTTTCTTT. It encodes CASSRKGNTEAFF.

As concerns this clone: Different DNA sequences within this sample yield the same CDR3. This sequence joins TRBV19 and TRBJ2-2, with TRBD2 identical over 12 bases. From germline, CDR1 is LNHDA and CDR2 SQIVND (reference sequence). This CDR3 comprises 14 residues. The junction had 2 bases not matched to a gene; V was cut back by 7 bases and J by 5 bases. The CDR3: CASIGTSGTGELFF. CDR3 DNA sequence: TGTGCCAGTATCGGGACTAGCGGGACCGGGGAGCTGTTTTTT.

The CDR3 here is CASQTSTAGISEAFF. CDR3 nucleotide sequence: TGTGCCAGTCAAACCTCGACAGCCGGCATCTCTGAAGCTTTCTTT. This rearrangement joins TRBV19 to TRBJ1-1; weak D call: TRBD1 (5 bases). CDR1 LNHDA and CDR2 SQIVND come from the germline V gene (reference sequence). V was clipped by 8 bases and J by 6 bases, with 22 bases between them. The CDR3 runs to 15 residues.

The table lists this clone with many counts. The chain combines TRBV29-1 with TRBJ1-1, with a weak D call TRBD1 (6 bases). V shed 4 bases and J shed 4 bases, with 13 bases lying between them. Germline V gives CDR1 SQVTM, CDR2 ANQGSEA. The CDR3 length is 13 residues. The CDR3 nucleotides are TGCAGCGTTGTTAGGGGGGCGCGCACTGAAGCTTTCTTT. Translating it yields CSVVRGARTEAFF.

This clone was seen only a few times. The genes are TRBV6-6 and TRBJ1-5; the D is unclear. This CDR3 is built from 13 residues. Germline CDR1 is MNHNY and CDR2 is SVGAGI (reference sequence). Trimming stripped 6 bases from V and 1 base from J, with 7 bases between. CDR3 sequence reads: CASRRLSNQPQHF. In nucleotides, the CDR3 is TGTGCCAGCAGGCGGTTAAGCAATCAGCCCCAGCATTTT.

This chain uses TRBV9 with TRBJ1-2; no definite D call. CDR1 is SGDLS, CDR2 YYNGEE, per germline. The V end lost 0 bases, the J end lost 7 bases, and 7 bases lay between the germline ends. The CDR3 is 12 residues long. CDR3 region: CASSVAEGGYTF. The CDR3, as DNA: TGTGCCAGCAGCGTAGCTGAGGGTGGCTACACCTTC.

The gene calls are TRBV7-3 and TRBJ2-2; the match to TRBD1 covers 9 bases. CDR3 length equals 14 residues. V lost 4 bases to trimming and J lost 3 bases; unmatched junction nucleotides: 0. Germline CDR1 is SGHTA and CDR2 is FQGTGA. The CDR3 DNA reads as TGTGCCAGCAGCTGGGACAGGGACACCGGGGAGCTGTTTTTT. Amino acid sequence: CASSWDRDTGELFF.

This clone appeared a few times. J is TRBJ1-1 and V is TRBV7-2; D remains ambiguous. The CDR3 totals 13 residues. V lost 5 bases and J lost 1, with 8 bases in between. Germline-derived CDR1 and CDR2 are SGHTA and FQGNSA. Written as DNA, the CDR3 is TGTGCCAGCAGCGCCGGTTGGAACACTGAAGCTTTCTTT. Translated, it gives CASSAGWNTEAFF.

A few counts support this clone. In nucleotides, the CDR3 is TGTGCCAGCAGTCCCAGGGCAGGGATGCCGCCCCAGCATTTT. Translating it yields CASSPRAGMPPQHF. The V gene is TRBV6-1, the J gene TRBJ1-5, with a tentative D call TRBD1 (5 bases). This CDR3 is built from 14 residues. The V and J ends lost 5 bases and 9 bases respectively, with 17 bases between them. Germline V gene lookup returns CDR1 MNHNS and CDR2 SASEGT.

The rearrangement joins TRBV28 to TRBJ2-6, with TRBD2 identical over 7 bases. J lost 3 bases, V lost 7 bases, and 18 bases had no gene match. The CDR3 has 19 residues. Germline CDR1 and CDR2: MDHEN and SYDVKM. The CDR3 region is CASTRLSAGSRDGANVLTF. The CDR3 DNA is TGTGCCAGCACCCGCCTGTCAGCGGGAAGCAGAGATGGGGCCAACGTCCTGACTTTC.

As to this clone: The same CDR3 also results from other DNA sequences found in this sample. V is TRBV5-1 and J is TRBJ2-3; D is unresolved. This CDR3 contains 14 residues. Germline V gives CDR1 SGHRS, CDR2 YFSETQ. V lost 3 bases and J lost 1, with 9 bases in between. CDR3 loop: CASSWGTGTDTQYF. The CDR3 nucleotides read TGCGCCAGCAGCTGGGGAACTGGCACAGATACGCAGTATTTT.

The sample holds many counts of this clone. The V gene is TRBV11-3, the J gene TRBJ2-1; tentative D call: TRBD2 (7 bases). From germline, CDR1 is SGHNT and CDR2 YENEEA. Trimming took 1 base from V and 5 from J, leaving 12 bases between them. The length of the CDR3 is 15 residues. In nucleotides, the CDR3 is TGTGCCAGCAGCTTAGCGGGGGGCCACCACAATGAGCAGTTCTTC. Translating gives CASSLAGGHHNEQFF.

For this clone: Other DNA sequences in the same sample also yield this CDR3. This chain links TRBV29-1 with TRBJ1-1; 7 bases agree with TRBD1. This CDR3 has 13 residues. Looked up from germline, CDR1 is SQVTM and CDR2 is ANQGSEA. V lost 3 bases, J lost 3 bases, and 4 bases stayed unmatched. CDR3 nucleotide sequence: TGCAGCGTTGAGCAAGGACAGGACACTGAAGCTTTCTTT. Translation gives CSVEQGQDTEAFF.

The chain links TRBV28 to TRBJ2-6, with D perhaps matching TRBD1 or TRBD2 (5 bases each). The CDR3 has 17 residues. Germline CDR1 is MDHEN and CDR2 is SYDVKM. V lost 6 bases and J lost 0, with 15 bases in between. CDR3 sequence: CASRSRDGSSGANVLTF. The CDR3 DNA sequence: TGTGCCAGCAGATCCCGGGACGGAAGCTCTGGGGCCAACGTCCTGACTTTC.

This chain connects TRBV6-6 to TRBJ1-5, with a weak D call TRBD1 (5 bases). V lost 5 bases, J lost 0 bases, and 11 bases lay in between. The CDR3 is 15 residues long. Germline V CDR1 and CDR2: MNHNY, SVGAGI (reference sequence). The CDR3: CASSQGGGSNQPQHF. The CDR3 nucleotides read TGTGCCAGCAGTCAGGGCGGGGGTAGCAATCAGCCCCAGCATTTT.

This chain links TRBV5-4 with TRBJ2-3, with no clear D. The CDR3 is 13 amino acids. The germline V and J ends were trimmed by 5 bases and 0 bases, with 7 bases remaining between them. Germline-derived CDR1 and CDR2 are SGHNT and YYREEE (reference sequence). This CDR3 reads CASSRASTDTQYF. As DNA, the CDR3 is TGTGCCAGCAGTAGAGCTAGCACAGATACGCAGTATTTT.

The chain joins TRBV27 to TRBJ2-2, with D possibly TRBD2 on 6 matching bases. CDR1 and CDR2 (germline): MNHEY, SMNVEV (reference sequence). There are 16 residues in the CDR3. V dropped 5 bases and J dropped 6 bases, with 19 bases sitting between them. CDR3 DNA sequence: TGTGCCAGCAGTCCGGCACTAGCATTGGTTTCCGGGGAGCTGTTTTTT. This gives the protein CASSPALALVSGELFF.

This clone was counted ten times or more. CDR3 residues: CASSLSPPNEQFF. The DNA for the CDR3 is TGTGCCAGCAGCTTATCCCCCCCCAATGAGCAGTTCTTC. The chain employs TRBV7-2 and TRBJ2-1; D gene uncertain. The V gene's germline CDR1 is SGHTA and CDR2 FQGNSA. The CDR3 length is 13 residues. Trimming removed 2 bases from V and 6 bases from J, with 8 bases in between.